The T cell receptor beta chain described here comes from a study of T cell responses to AZD1222 COVID-19 vaccine. As for the study in general: Second doses were pooled across both intervals (about 4 or about 12 weeks). Study-wide results and limits: Two AZD1222 administrations were followed by greater Spike-specific TCR breadth and depth. In a largely white British group with more females than males, clonal diversity was possibly underestimated.

CDR3 size: 10 residues. Germline values: CDR1 SGHAT, CDR2 FQNNGV. V was clipped by 3 bases and J by 6 bases, with 2 bases between them. With respect to this clone: The antigen remains unidentified.

Method: immunoSEQ multiplex PCR; TCRdb's copy keeps in-frame clones and lacks some. The top ten clones hold 4% to 6% of a sample with 150,000 or so clones, approximately 89% of them seen once. The J gene is TRBJ1-2, the V gene TRBV11-2; D not certain. This receptor was obtained from an adult in good health. The source was peripheral blood, collected on day 0 of AZD1222 vaccination. The CDR3: CASSFNGYTF. CDR3 bases: TGTGCCAGCAGCTTTAATGGCTACACCTTC.